Presented here are 14 T cell receptor beta chains from one specimen sequenced in a study of blood T cells in healthy people across ages. The use of a sample-barcoded 5' primer and a J-beta primer mix characterized a second PCR of roughly 7 to 12 cycles. TCRdb re-called the 5' RACE reads through MiXCR, storing one row per CDR3 protein. The profile covers 1.5 million to 2 million distinct CDR3 sequences, with approximately 32% appearing a single time and approximately 11% taken by the ten largest. The sequenced material came from blood. All receptors come from a woman in her thirties in good health.

This clonotype was seen a handful of times. This sequence joins TRBV11-3 and TRBJ2-1, with 9 bases lining up with TRBD1. Germline V CDR1 and CDR2: SGHNT, YENEEA. With 5 bases clipped from V and 4 bases from J, the junction kept 9 bases outside the gene matches. This CDR3 contains 16 residues. CDR3 in DNA: TGTGCCAGCAGCCCGGGGGGACAGGGCTATTACAATGAGCAGTTCTTC. It codes for CASSPGGQGYYNEQFF. Using reference TRBV11-3 and TRBJ2-1 for the parts outside the CDR3, the full variable domain is EAGVVQSPRYKIIEKKQPVAFWCNPISGHNTLYWYLQNLGQGPELLIRYENEEAVDDSQLPKDRFSAERLKGVDSTLKIQPAELGDSAVYLCASSPGGQGYYNEQFFGPGTRLTVL.

This clonotype has more than one count but fewer than ten. The V and J genes are TRBV27 and TRBJ2-7; no definite D call. The CDR3 consists of 14 residues. V was pared by 6 bases and J by 1 base, with 13 bases between. Germline assignment: CDR1 MNHEY and CDR2 SMNVEV (reference sequence). DNA of the CDR3: TGTGCCAGCAGGGAGCATGTTGGGTCCTACGAGCAGTACTTC. Amino acids: CASREHVGSYEQYF.

In its sample, this clonotype was seen a few times. The chain combines TRBV4-1 with TRBJ1-6; weak D call: TRBD1 (5 bases). Trimming stripped 0 bases from V and 3 bases from J, with 9 bases between. The CDR3 runs to 16 residues. The germline gives CDR1 MGHRA, CDR2 YSYEKL. This CDR3 is CASSQDRDGYNSPLHF. CDR3 bases: TGCGCCAGCAGCCAAGACCGGGACGGCTATAATTCACCCCTCCACTTT.

The table lists this clonotype with a few counts. The chain combines TRBV20-1 with TRBJ2-7; D unclear. CDR3 length: 14 amino acids. Germline V gene data show CDR1 as DFQATT and CDR2 as SNEGSKA (reference sequence). The V and J ends lost 0 bases and 3 bases respectively, with 12 bases between them. In DNA, the CDR3 is TGCAGTGCTAGAGATGGTTCCGGGTACTACGAGCAGTACTTC. Translation: CSARDGSGYYEQYF.

The table lists this clonotype with a few counts. The rearrangement uses TRBV6-6 and TRBJ2-5, with 8 positions matching TRBD1. V lost 5 bases to trimming and J lost 4 bases; unmatched junction nucleotides: 6. The CDR3 loop spans 14 amino acids. Germline-derived CDR1 and CDR2 are MNHNY and SVGAGI (reference sequence). CDR3 in amino acids: CASSTGGVRETQYF. Here the CDR3 DNA reads TGTGCCAGCAGTACAGGGGGAGTTAGAGAGACCCAGTACTTC.

V usage is TRBV6-2 or TRBV6-3 and J usage is TRBJ2-7, with 7 bases aligning to TRBD2. The germline CDR1 and CDR2 sequences are MNHEY and SVGEGT. The CDR3 is 14 amino acids. V lost 10 bases and J lost 5; bases outside the gene matches: 14. The CDR3 reads CATQTSRQGHEQYF. The CDR3 DNA reads TGTGCCACCCAGACTAGCCGCCAGGGCCACGAGCAGTACTTC.

The chain recombines TRBV10-2 with TRBJ2-1, with a possible D match to TRBD2 (5 bases). From germline, CDR1 is WSHSY and CDR2 SAAADI. The CDR3 runs 15 residues. Trimming shortened V by 7 bases and J by 8 bases, and 21 bases separated the two germline ends. CDR3 coding DNA: TGCGCCAGCAACCACTGGGCAGGAGGTCACGATGAGCAGTTCTTC. Protein product: CASNHWAGGHDEQFF.

The table lists this clonotype with a few counts. V and J are TRBV12-3 or TRBV12-4 and TRBJ2-3, with 7 bases aligning to TRBD2. V trimming: 5 bases; J trimming: 2 bases; junction bases outside the gene matches: 4. The CDR3 extends over 14 amino acids. The CDR3 protein is CASSGGDYTDTQYF. The CDR3 nucleotides read TGTGCCAGCAGTGGCGGGGACTACACAGATACGCAGTATTTT.

The chain carries TRBV24-1 and TRBJ1-2; D gene ambiguous. The CDR3 spans 12 residues. V was pared by 6 bases and J by 4 bases, with 8 bases between. Per the germline V gene, CDR1 is KGHDR and CDR2 is SFDVKD. CDR3 residues: CATSPDSYGYTF. For the CDR3, the DNA is TGTGCCACCAGTCCGGATAGCTATGGCTACACCTTC.

In regard to this clonotype: Being one base from a much bigger clone, this may be a read error. The chain is built from TRBV12-3 or TRBV12-4 and TRBJ2-7, with 9 bases fitting TRBD1. Germline trimming cut 5 bases from V and 3 bases from J; bases unmatched to any gene: 5. This CDR3 has 14 amino acids. DNA for the CDR3: TGTGCCAGCAGTGGACAGGGGCGAGTCTACGAGCAGTACTTC. Its translation: CASSGQGRVYEQYF.

Turning to this clonotype: At one end the junction does not follow the germline gene, possibly because of a read error. This sequence joins TRBV12-3 or TRBV12-4 and TRBJ2-6, with D tentatively TRBD1 (5 bases). CDR3 length equals 16 residues. The CDR3 region has the DNA TGTGCCAGCAGCTTAGGGGCAGGGACTGGGGCCAACGTCCTGACTTTC. Amino acid sequence: CASSLGAGTGANVLTF.

As for this clonotype: One end of the junction fails to match germline, which may point to a read error. The chain employs TRBV29-1 and TRBJ2-7, with a weak D call TRBD1 (7 bases). This CDR3 region has 16 residues. Per germline, CDR1 SQVTM and CDR2 ANQGSEA. CDR3 amino acids: CNVEDRQGGVGYEQYF. The CDR3 region has the DNA TGCAACGTTGAAGACAGGCAGGGGGGCGTGGGCTACGAGCAGTACTTC.

Details on this clonotype: The junction and the germline gene differ at one end; a read error may be behind it. This sequence joins TRBV27 and TRBJ2-7; TRBD2 agrees at 10 bases. CDR3 length: 14 residues. CDR1 MNHEY and CDR2 SMNVEV come from the germline V gene (reference sequence). Written as DNA, the CDR3 is TGTGCCAGCAGTTTACTAGCGGGAGCGGGCGAGCGGTACTTC. It codes for CASSLLAGAGERYF.

This clonotype was picked up a small number of times. J is TRBJ1-2 and V is TRBV5-1; D is possibly TRBD1 (6 bases). V lost 3 bases and J 8 bases, leaving 17 bases between the germline ends. This CDR3 has 14 residues. Germline values: CDR1 SGHRS, CDR2 YFSETQ. The CDR3 DNA sequence: TGCGCCAGCAGCTGGGGTGTGTCAGGGGAAGGCTACACCTTC. Translated: CASSWGVSGEGYTF.